This T cell receptor (beta chain) was found in a study of blood T cells in healthy people across ages. CDR1 SNHLY and CDR2 FYNNEI come from the germline V gene. The V gene lost 6 bases and the J gene lost 11 bases, with 10 bases spanning the gap. The CDR3 spans 11 residues. A sample-barcoded 5' primer and a J-beta primer mix were used in a second PCR of about 7 to 11 cycles. Using its own MiXCR run on the 5' RACE reads, TCRdb lists one record per CDR3 protein. This table has about 1.7 million distinct CDR3 sequences, approximately 30% appearing once. Specimen: blood. This chain connects TRBV2 to TRBJ1-4; D might be TRBD1 (5 bases). The TCR originated in a woman aged 25-40 years in good health. The CDR3 loop reads CASSRVGKLFF. For the CDR3, the DNA is TGTGCCAGCAGCAGGGTGGGGAAACTGTTTTTT. The whole variable domain, filled in from reference TRBV2 and TRBJ1-4, reads EPEVTQTPSHQVTQMGQEVILRCVPISNHLYFYWYRQILGQKVEFLVSFYNNEISEKSEIFDDQFSVERPDGSNFTLKIRSTKLEDSAMYFCASSRVGKLFFGSGTQLSVL.